This TCR beta chain was captured in a study of T cells after yellow fever vaccination (dated by TCRdb to between 2018 and 2020). Turning to the overall study: Libraries from fractions with low cell numbers were prepared with the SMART-Seq v4 Ultra Low Input RNA kit. To follow T-cell clones before and after primary and booster YFV17D yellow fever vaccination, bulk TCR alpha and beta repertoires were sequenced over time. The cohort comprised two healthy male donors, one aged 18 to 30 and one aged 30 to 40 years. Blood samples were taken at several timepoints before and after primary and secondary immunization, and bulk PBMC replicates and cell subsets were isolated. The paper's findings and limits, for the study overall: Most clones expanded after primary vaccination were re-detected after the booster (approximately 95% of CD4 and more than 70% of CD8), suggesting broad memory maintenance. FACS-sorted repertoires could contain abundant contaminating clonotypes from the bulk population, so computational filtering was required. A small fraction of clonotypes showed up in both the CD4 and CD8 compartments, probably as a result of convergent recombination. The study included only a couple of donors, which limits how far the findings can be generalized. Compared with the primary T-cell response, the secondary T-cell response was faster but weaker, reaching its peak on day 5 rather than on day 15.

Per the germline V gene, SGHVS is the CDR1 and FQNEAQ is the CDR2. V is pruned by 2 bases and J by 5 bases, leaving 9 bases of the junction without a gene match. Counted from cysteine to phenylalanine, this CDR3 has 16 amino acids. Of all the DNA, just the CDR3 is kept, 48 bases in frame from base 1. To note about this clonotype: Its recognized antigen is unknown. Per-base qualities were not stored, and no clone one base away is much larger.

Explained via the paper, the treatment or condition label denotes: live attenuated yellow fever vaccine strain. At each blood-draw timepoint, two biological replicates of bulk PBMCs were obtained. PBMCs were isolated from peripheral blood using a standard Ficoll-Paque protocol. TriZol was used to extract RNA from bulk PBMCs, from CD4 and CD8 fractions, and from dextramer-positive and dextramer-negative fractions. TCR cDNA was made using 5'RACE template switching, a step that added a universal primer site and unique molecular identifiers. Priming of cDNA synthesis was performed from both the TCR alpha and TCR beta constant segments. Two PCR steps were used to amplify libraries, with sample barcodes and sequencing adapters being added in the second step. Sequencing of libraries was done on Illumina HiSeq 2500 (2x100 bp) or NovaSeq (2x150 bp). For the original study's pipeline: MIGEC was used to demultiplex reads and collapse the reads into UMI consensus sequences, and MiXCR was used for V(D)J alignment. Vaccine-responding clonotypes were defined with edgeR using replicate PBMC samples, requiring FDR below 0.01 and a log2 fold change above 5 up to day 15. Bulk clonotypes were assigned CD4 or CD8 identity according to which sequenced CD4 or CD8 repertoire held them at higher abundance. TCRdb passed the public sequencing reads through fastp at Q25 and MiXCR, retaining productive beta sequences. Each record represents a unique CDR3 protein, reported with the most common genes and DNA among its rows. TCRdb, rather than the study authors, made the V and J calls. For this sample the table gives some 320,000 distinct CDR3 sequences, of which 8.5% to 10% were detected only once. Together, the top ten hold around 17% of the sample.

The specimen comprised PBMCs, sampled on the day of the first yellow fever vaccination. The sequence is built from TRBV7-8 and TRBJ2-1, and TRBD2 matches 7 of the central bases. The clonotype was recovered from a man aged 18 to 30 who received the YFV17D yellow fever vaccine. The nucleotide sequence is given as TGTGCCAGCAGCTTATCTTCAGCGGGGTACAACAATGAGCAGTTCTTC. The translation is CASSLSSAGYNNEQFF.